The entry that follows covers one TCR beta chain sequence. This sample was included in a study of control samples from healthy donors and cancer patients. Using immunoSEQ multiplex PCR, the repertoire was profiled, and TCRdb retains in-frame clones only, with some absent. The profile shows approximately 90,000 clones, approximately 93% of them singletons. Trimming removed 10 bases from V and 6 bases from J, with 13 bases in between. Germline values: CDR1 MDHEN, CDR2 SYDVKM. The CDR3 is 12 residues long. Source material: blood. The source of this sequence is a woman aged 30 to 39 in good health. This chain joins TRBV28 and TRBJ2-4, with a tentative D call TRBD2 (6 bases). The CDR3 DNA reads TGTGCCACCGGGAGTTCTGGAAACATTCAGTACTTC. Its translation is CATGSSGNIQYF.